This T cell receptor beta chain was identified in a study of beta chain features in type 1 diabetes. General observations from the study: Sampled from patients, naive, central memory and Treg TCRB repertoires appeared more similar than those sampled from healthy donors. A moderate, significant TCRB CDR3 shortening appeared in type 1 diabetes across four CD4+ subsets. A PCR bias possibly favoring shorter templates would apply equally to patients and controls.

A word on this clone: Its antigen is undetermined.

Germline V CDR1 and CDR2: LGHNA, YNFKEQ. V lost 1 base, J lost 6 bases, and 13 bases stayed unmatched. The CDR3 spans 18 residues. The authors reverse transcribed all of the isolated RNA, so sequencing captured expressed TCRB transcripts. Generated by immunoSEQ multiplex PCR, the TCRdb table keeps only in-frame clones and is missing some. The table records roughly 140,000 clones, 48% of them present only once. This clonotype was sampled from a man aged 18 to 35 in good health. Sample: Tregs from blood. V is TRBV4-2 and J is TRBJ2-3; TRBD2 agrees at 10 bases. The DNA for the CDR3 is TGTGCCAGCAGCCAAGTCTTGCTAGCGGGGGACCTCTTGGATACGCAGTATTTT. Encoded protein: CASSQVLLAGDLLDTQYF.